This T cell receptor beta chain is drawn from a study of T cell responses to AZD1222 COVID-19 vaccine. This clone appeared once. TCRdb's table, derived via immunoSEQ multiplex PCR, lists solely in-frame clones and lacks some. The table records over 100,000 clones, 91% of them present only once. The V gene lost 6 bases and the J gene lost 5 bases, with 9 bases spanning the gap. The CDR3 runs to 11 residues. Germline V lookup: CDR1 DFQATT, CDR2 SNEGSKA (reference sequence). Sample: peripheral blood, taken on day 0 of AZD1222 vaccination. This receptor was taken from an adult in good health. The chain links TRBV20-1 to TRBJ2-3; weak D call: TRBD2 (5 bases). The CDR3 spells CSAIRGDTQYF. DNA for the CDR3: TGCAGTGCGATCCGGGGAGATACGCAGTATTTT.